Sequencing of this T cell receptor (beta chain) was carried out in a study of blood T cell repertoires in COVID-19. On the study more broadly: Sources were T cells, B-cell-depleted T cells, or PBMCs; the material itself was cDNA or gDNA.

The CDR3 has 10 amino acids. Germline V gene lookup returns CDR1 SNHLY and CDR2 FYNNEI. TCRdb keeps only in-frame clones here, not all; method: immunoSEQ multiplex PCR. The sample holds fewer than 300,000 clones, around nine tenths seen once. Participants, about 18 to 100 years old, spanned about two dozen US areas. With regard to this clone: A read error may account for a junction end that differs from germline.

This chain uses TRBV2 with TRBJ2-7; weak D call: TRBD1 (5 bases). This clonotype originated in a woman in her twenties or thirties who had recovered from COVID-19. The source material was PBMCs or T cells enriched from blood (not recorded which). The chain's CDR3 is CASRRSDSRF. Written as DNA, the CDR3 is TGTGCCAGCAGACGTTCCGACAGCCGCTTC.